This T cell receptor (beta chain) was documented in a study of blood T cells in healthy people across ages. Study-wide results and caveats: Across the age range, TCR beta diversity per million T cells fell in a roughly linear way.

Combining a sample-barcoded 5' primer with a J-beta primer mix, a second PCR ran for about 7 to 11 cycles. From the 5' RACE reads, TCRdb called clonotypes with MiXCR, one entry per CDR3 protein. The sample records approximately 2,000,000 distinct CDR3 sequences, roughly two fifths being singletons. A note on this clonotype: Its antigen is undetermined.

V lost 1 base, J lost 4 bases, and 3 bases stayed unmatched. This CDR3 spans 14 amino acids. This TCR was recovered from a human donor in good health. The chain combines TRBV12-3 or TRBV12-4 with TRBJ1-1; 7 positions match TRBD1. What was sequenced was blood. Written as DNA, the CDR3 is TGTGCCAGCAGTTTAGTCACAGGGGCCACTGAAGCTTTCTTT. The encoded protein is CASSLVTGATEAFF.